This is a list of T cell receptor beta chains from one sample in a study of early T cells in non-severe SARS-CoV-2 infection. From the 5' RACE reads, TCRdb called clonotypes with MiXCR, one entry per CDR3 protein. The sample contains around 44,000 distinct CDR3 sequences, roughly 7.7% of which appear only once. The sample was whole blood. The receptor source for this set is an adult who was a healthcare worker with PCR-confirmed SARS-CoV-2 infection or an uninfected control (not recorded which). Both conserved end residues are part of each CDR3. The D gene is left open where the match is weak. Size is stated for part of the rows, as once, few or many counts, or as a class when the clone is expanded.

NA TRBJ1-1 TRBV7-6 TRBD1 TGTGCCAGCAGCCAGATACCGGGACAGGGAACCATGAACACTGAAGCTTTCTTT CASSQIPGQGTMNTEAFF
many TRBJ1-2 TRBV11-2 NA TGTGCCAGCAGCTTAGATTTAAGCGCAGGTCAGAGTGGCTACACCTTC CASSLDLSAGQSGYTF
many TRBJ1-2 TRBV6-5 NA TGTGCCAGCAGTTTCTTAGGCTATGGCTACACCTTC CASSFLGYGYTF
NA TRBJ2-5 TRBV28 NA TGTGCCAGCAGTTTTGGGGGGGCAATGGAGACCCAGTACTTC CASSFGGAMETQYF
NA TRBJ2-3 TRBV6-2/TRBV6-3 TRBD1 TGTGCCAGCATCCTGACAGGGCTCGCAGATACGCAGTATTTT CASILTGLADTQYF
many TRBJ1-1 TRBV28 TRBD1 TGTGCCAGCAATCTCGGACAGGGGGCGAACACTGAAGCTTTCTTT CASNLGQGANTEAFF
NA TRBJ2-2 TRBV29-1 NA TGCAGCGTTGACACGAACACCGGGGAGCTGTTTTTT CSVDTNTGELFF
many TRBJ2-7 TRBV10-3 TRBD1 TGTGCCATCAGACCTATTTACAGGGGCGACGAGCAGTACTTC CAIRPIYRGDEQYF
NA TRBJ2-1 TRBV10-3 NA TGTGCCATCAGTGAGTCCCGACCAAGCTCCTACAATGAGCAGTTCTTC CAISESRPSSYNEQFF
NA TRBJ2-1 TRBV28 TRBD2 TGTGCCAGCAGTTTAGGTAGCGGGGGGCAGTTCTTC CASSLGSGGQFF
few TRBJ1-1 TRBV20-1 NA TGCAGTGCTAGAGATCATGCTTTCTTT CSARDHAFF
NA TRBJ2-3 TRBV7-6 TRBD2 TGTGCCAGCAGCCAGGGACTAGTGGATACGCAGTATTTT CASSQGLVDTQYF
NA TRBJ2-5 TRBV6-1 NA TGTGCCAGCAGGGACCGAGGTAGCGCAGAGACCCAGTACTTC CASRDRGSAETQYF
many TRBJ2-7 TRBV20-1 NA TGCAGTGCTAGCACGAGCTCCTACGAGCAGTACTTC CSASTSSYEQYF
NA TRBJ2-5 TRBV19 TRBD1 TGTGCCAGTAGTATGTGGGACAGACAAGAGACCCAGTACTTC CASSMWDRQETQYF
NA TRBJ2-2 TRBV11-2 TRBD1 TGTGCCAGCAGCACCCAGGGGGCATGGACCGGGGAGCTGTTTTTT CASSTQGAWTGELFF
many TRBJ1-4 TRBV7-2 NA TGTGCCAGCAGCTTACAGGGACATAATGAAAAACTGTTTTTT CASSLQGHNEKLFF
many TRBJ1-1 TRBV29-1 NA TGCAGCGTATCAGGCTCCCCCAGGGCTGAAGCTTTCTTT CSVSGSPRAEAFF
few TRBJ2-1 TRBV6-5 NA TGTGCCAGCAGTTACTCCAGAAGCATGTACAATGAGCAGTTCTTC CASSYSRSMYNEQFF
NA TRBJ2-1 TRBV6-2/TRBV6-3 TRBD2 TGTGCCAGCAGGTACGGACTAGCGGGGTTCTGGGAGCAGTTCTTC CASRYGLAGFWEQFF
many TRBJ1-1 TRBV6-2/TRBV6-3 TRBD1 TGTGCCAGCAGTTTAGGGGGCGCAGCGTCGTTCACTGAAGCTTTCTTT CASSLGGAASFTEAFF
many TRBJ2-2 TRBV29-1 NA TGCAGCGCAGAGGGGCAGTCCGGGGAGCTGTTTTTT CSAEGQSGELFF
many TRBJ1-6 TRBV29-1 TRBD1 TGCAGCGTGGGACAGGGTAATTCACCCCTCCACTTT CSVGQGNSPLHF
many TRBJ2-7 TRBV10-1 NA TGCGCGGGCCTCGGTTTATACGAGCAGTACTTC CAGLGLYEQYF
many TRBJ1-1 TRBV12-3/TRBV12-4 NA TGTGCCAGCAGTTTAGGAATTGGCACTGAAGCTTTCTTT CASSLGIGTEAFF
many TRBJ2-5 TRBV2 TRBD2 TGTGCCAGCAGTGAATCTAGCGGGGCCCAAGAGACCCAGTACTTC CASSESSGAQETQYF
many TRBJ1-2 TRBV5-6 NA TGTGCCAGCAGCTTGGGGACGAGCAACTATGGCTACACCTTC CASSLGTSNYGYTF
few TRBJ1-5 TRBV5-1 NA TGCGCCAGCAGCTTGGGATGGGGGGCCGGTCAGCCCCAGCATTTT CASSLGWGAGQPQHF
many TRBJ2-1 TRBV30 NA TGTGCCTGGAGTCCCCTAGCCTACACAGGCAATGAGCAGTTCTTC CAWSPLAYTGNEQFF
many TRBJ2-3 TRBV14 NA TGTGCCAGCAGCCACCTACTCGGGACAGATACGCAGTATTTT CASSHLLGTDTQYF
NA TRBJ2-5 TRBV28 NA TGTGCCAGCAGTTTCTTGAGTCGCCCTAACCAAGAGACCCAGTACTTC CASSFLSRPNQETQYF
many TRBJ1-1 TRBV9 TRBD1 TGTGCCAGCAGCGTAGGACAGGGGGCAGACACTGAAGCTTTCTTT CASSVGQGADTEAFF
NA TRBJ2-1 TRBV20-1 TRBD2 TGCAGTGCCAACCCCGGGCTAGCGGGGGCAAATGAGCAGTTCTTC CSANPGLAGANEQFF
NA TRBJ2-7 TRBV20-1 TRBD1 TGCAGTGCGACAGGGGGGGCCTACGAGCAGTACTTC CSATGGAYEQYF
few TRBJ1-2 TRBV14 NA TGTGCCAGCAGCCAAGGGAGATCCTATGGCTACACCTTC CASSQGRSYGYTF
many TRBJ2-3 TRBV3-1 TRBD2 TGTGCCAGCAGCCAAGGATTCGTAGCGGGACCCACAGATACGCAGTATTTT CASSQGFVAGPTDTQYF
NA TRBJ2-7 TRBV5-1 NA TGCGCCAGCAGGCAGAGGTCACAGCCTTCCTACGAGCAGTACTTC CASRQRSQPSYEQYF
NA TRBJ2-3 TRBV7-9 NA TGTGCCAGCAGCTTACCCTTAACTAGCACCCGCACAGATACGCAGTATTTT CASSLPLTSTRTDTQYF
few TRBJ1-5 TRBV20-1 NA TGCAGTGCCCTGATTACAGGACAGCCGTATAGCAATCAGCCCCAGCATTTT CSALITGQPYSNQPQHF
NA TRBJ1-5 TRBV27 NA TGTGCCAGCAGTCCTTTCGACACCGGCAATCAGCCCCAGCATTTT CASSPFDTGNQPQHF
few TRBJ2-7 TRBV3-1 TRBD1 TGTGCCAGCAGCCAAGGGGACAGGGGGCTATCCGAGCAGTACTTC CASSQGDRGLSEQYF
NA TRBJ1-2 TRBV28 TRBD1 TGTGCCAGCAGTTTATCGGACAGGGCTGGTGGCTACACCTTC CASSLSDRAGGYTF
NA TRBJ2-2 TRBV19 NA TGTGCCAGTAGTCCGAACGGGGGTCGGAACACCGGGGAGCTGTTTTTT CASSPNGGRNTGELFF
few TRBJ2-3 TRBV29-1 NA TGCAGCGTACCGGGCCTAGGGTCAGATACGCAGTATTTT CSVPGLGSDTQYF
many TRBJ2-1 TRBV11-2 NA TGTGCCAGCAGCTTAGTTCCGTTTGCCTACAATGAGCAGTTCTTC CASSLVPFAYNEQFF
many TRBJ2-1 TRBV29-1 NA TGCAGCGTTGAAGACCCTTCTCAGGGAGTTATTGAGCAGTTCTTC CSVEDPSQGVIEQFF
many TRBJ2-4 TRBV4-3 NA TGCGCCAGCGGGACAGCCAAAAACATTCAGTACTTC CASGTAKNIQYF
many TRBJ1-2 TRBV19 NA TGTGCCAGTAGTTCCGGACAAGGTTCGGGTGGCTACACCTTC CASSSGQGSGGYTF
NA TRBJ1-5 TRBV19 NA TGTGCCAGTAGTATTGGGGCATATAGCAATCAGCCCCAGCATTTT CASSIGAYSNQPQHF
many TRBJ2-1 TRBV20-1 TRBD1 TGCAGTGCTAGGACAGGGAAGAAAAATGAGCAGTTCTTC CSARTGKKNEQFF
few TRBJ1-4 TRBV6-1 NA TGTGCCAGCAGTGTACACAATAAAAAACTGTTTTTT CASSVHNKKLFF
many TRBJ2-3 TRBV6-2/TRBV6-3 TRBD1 TGTGCCAGCAGTTACTCTCCGGGACAGCCCCGTGATACGCAGTATTTT CASSYSPGQPRDTQYF
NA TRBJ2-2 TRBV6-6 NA TGTGCCAGCAGTTACTCGAAGTTGAGTTCGAACACCGGGGAGCTGTTTTTT CASSYSKLSSNTGELFF
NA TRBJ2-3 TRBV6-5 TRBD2 TGTGCCAGCAGTCGTAGCGGGGGGCCAGGCACAGATACGCAGTATTTT CASSRSGGPGTDTQYF
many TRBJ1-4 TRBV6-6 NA TGTGCCAGCAGTTACTCTGGAGACAGGCCCTACTCAACTAATGAAAAACTGTTTTTT CASSYSGDRPYSTNEKLFF
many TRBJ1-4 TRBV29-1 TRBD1 TGCAGCGTCGGGGACAGGGTAGGAGAAAAACTGTTTTTT CSVGDRVGEKLFF
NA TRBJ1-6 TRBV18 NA TGTGCCAGCTCACCAGGGGGCTCCTATAATTCACCCCTCCACTTT CASSPGGSYNSPLHF